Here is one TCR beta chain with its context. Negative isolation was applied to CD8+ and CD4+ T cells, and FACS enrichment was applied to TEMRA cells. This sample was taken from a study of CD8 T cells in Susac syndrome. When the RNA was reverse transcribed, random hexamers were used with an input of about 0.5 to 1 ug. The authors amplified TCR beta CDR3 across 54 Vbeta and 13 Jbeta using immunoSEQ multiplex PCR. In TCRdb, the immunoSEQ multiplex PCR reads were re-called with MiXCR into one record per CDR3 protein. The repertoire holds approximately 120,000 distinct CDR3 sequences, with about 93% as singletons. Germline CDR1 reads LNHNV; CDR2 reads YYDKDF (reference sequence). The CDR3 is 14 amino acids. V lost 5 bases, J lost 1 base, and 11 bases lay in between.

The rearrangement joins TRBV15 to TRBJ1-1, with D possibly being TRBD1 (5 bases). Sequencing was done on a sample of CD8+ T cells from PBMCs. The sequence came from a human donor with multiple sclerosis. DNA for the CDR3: TGTGCCACCAGCCCACCAAGGGGGAACACTGAAGCTTTCTTT. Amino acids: CATSPPRGNTEAFF. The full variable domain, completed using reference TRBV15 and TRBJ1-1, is DAMVIQNPRYQVTQFGKPVTLSCSQTLNHNVMYWYQQKSSQAPKLLFHYYDKDFNNEADTPDNFQSRRPNTSFCFLDIRSPGLGDTAMYLCATSPPRGNTEAFFGQGTRLTVV.